This T cell receptor beta chain was captured by sequencing in a study of blood T cell repertoires in COVID-19. About the research overall: Samples came from the United States, Italy and Spain, spanning acute and convalescent COVID-19. PBMCs, B-cell-depleted T cells, or T cells were the source of the cDNA or gDNA that made up the material.

Original data processing: Amplifying reference gene primers gave estimates of nucleated cell counts. Using immunoSEQ multiplex PCR, the repertoire was profiled, and TCRdb retains in-frame clones only, with some absent. V and J calls and clone size are as listed in that table; D and trimming were resolved from the DNA. The sample lists about 88,000 clones, about 88% seen once, with around 3% in the top ten. V gave up 2 bases and J gave up 5 bases, with 6 bases separating them. Germline assignment: CDR1 SGHTA and CDR2 FQGNSA. The CDR3 is 12 residues long. With respect to this clone: This sample also contains other DNA sequences that code for the same CDR3.

This sequence joins TRBV7-2 and TRBJ1-2; D is possibly TRBD1 (5 bases). Sequenced input: peripheral blood. The receptor was derived from an elderly woman with acute or convalescent COVID-19. The CDR3 reads CASSLQGYGYTF. The CDR3, as DNA: TGTGCCAGCAGCTTACAGGGTTATGGCTACACCTTC.